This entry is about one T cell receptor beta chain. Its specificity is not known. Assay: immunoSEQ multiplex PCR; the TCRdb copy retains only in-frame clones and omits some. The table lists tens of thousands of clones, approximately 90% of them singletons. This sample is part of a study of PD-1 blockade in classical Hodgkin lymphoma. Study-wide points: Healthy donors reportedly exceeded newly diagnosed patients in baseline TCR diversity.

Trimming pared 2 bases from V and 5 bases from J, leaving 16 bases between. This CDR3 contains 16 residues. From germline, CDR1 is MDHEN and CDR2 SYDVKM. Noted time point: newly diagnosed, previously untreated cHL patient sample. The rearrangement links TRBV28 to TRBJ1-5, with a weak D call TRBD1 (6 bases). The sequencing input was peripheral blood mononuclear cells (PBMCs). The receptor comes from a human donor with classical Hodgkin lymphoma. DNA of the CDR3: TGTGCCAGCAGTTTAGGCGGGACACTCCCGCATCAGCCCCAGCATTTT. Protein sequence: CASSLGGTLPHQPQHF.